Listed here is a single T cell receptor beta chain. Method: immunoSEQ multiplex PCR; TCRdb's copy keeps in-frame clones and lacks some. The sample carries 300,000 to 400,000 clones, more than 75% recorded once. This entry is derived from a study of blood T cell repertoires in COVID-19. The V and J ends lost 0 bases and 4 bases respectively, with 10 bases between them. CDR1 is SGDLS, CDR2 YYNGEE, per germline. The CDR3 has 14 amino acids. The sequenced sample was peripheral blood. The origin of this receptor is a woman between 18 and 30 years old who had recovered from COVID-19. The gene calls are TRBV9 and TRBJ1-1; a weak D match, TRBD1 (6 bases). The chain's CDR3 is CASSVAAGVTEAFF. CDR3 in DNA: TGTGCCAGCAGCGTAGCGGCAGGGGTCACTGAAGCTTTCTTT. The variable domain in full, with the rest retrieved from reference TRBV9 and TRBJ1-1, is DSGVTQTPKHLITATGQRVTLRCSPRSGDLSVYWYQQSLDQGLQFLIQYYNGEERAKGNILERFSAQQFPDLHSELNLSSLELGDSALYFCASSVAAGVTEAFFGQGTRLTVV.